The rows below give T cell receptor beta chains drawn from one sample of a study of Tregs in tolerant kidney transplant recipients. Assay used: immunoSEQ multiplex PCR; TCRdb lists only in-frame clones, some missing. The sample consists of around 230,000 clones, about four fifths of them appearing once. The material sequenced was CD4+ T cells from blood. All receptors come from a human donor in good health. Each CDR3 is given with its conserved first and last residue. Fields, in order: clone size, D gene, J gene, V gene, CDR3 protein, CDR3 DNA. The D gene is left open where the match is weak. Size values are once, few and many counts, or a class for expanded clones, and some rows have none.

. | . | TRBJ2-7 | TRBV27 | CASSFRPGGLSYEQYF | TGTGCCAGCAGTTTCCGCCCCGGGGGTTTATCCTACGAGCAGTACTTC
few | . | TRBJ2-1 | TRBV6-4 | CASSVEIYNEQFF | TGTGCCAGCAGTGTCGAGATCTACAATGAGCAGTTCTTC
. | . | TRBJ2-3 | TRBV19 | CATKTGASGDTQYF | TGTGCCACTAAGACAGGGGCTAGCGGGGATACGCAGTATTTT
once | . | TRBJ2-1 | TRBV5-1 | CASSLTGAPTYNEQFF | TGCGCCAGCAGCCTGACTGGAGCTCCCACCTACAATGAGCAGTTCTTC
. | TRBD1 | TRBJ1-6 | TRBV6-5 | CASSSDRVSTLHF | TGTGCCAGCAGTTCGGACAGGGTTTCCACCCTCCACTTT
. | . | TRBJ1-5 | TRBV7-9 | CASSLVARGRNQPQHF | TGTGCCAGCAGCTTAGTAGCCAGGGGCAGGAATCAGCCCCAGCATTTT
. | . | TRBJ2-7 | TRBV5-1 | CASSLSRAAYEQYF | TGCGCCAGCAGCTTGAGCAGGGCCGCCTACGAGCAGTACTTC
. | . | TRBJ1-5 | TRBV27 | CASRVDRRSNQPQHF | TGTGCCAGCAGAGTCGACAGGCGTAGCAATCAGCCCCAGCATTTT
once | TRBD1 | TRBJ2-1 | TRBV2 | CASRTGTHSYNEQFF | TGTGCCAGCCGGACAGGGACTCACTCCTACAATGAGCAGTTCTTC
. | TRBD2 | TRBJ2-7 | TRBV2 | CASRVAGGPYEQYF | TGTGCCAGCAGAGTAGCGGGAGGGCCGTACGAGCAGTACTTC
. | . | TRBJ1-5 | TRBV7-6 | CASSHGTGHNQPQHF | TGTGCCAGCAGCCACGGTACAGGCCACAATCAGCCCCAGCATTTT
. | . | TRBJ2-7 | TRBV10-2 | CASSGGLQNLYEQYF | TGCGCCAGCAGTGGTGGGTTGCAGAACCTCTACGAGCAGTACTTC
few | . | TRBJ1-1 | TRBV6-6 | CASSYLNKAFF | TGTGCCAGCAGTTACTTGAACAAAGCTTTCTTT
few | TRBD2 | TRBJ2-3 | TRBV5-1 | CASSLKRGGGDTQYF | TGCGCCAGCAGCTTGAAGCGGGGGGGCGGAGATACGCAGTATTTT
. | TRBD2 | TRBJ2-5 | TRBV2 | CASSEGFRGRPQETQYF | TGTGCCAGCAGTGAAGGGTTTCGCGGGAGGCCCCAAGAGACCCAGTACTTC
. | TRBD2 | TRBJ2-2 | TRBV19 | CASSSSGRGELFF | TGTGCCAGTAGTTCTAGCGGGCGCGGGGAGCTGTTTTTT
. | . | TRBJ1-2 | TRBV5-5 | CASSLVLGQGYTF | TGTGCCAGCAGCTTGGTATTGGGCCAGGGCTACACCTTC
. | TRBD1 | TRBJ1-1 | TRBV7-9 | CASSHRTGQMMNTEAFF | TGTGCCAGCAGCCACAGGACGGGACAGATGATGAACACTGAAGCTTTCTTT
few | . | TRBJ1-5 | TRBV5-1 | CASSLAGEGRDQPQHF | TGCGCCAGCAGCTTGGCCGGTGAGGGGCGGGATCAGCCCCAGCATTTT
. | . | TRBJ2-1 | TRBV5-4 | CASYPGAGAWGEQFF | TGTGCCAGCTACCCGGGAGCGGGCGCCTGGGGTGAGCAGTTCTTC
. | . | TRBJ1-2 | TRBV19 | CASSIDRGGYGYTF | TGTGCCAGTAGTATAGATCGTGGGGGCTATGGCTACACCTTC
. | . | TRBJ1-3 | TRBV20-1 | CSGATGNTIYF | TGCAGTGGAGCAACAGGAAACACCATATATTTT
. | TRBD1 | TRBJ2-1 | TRBV23-1 | CASSPQRAGGLEQFF | TGCGCCAGCAGTCCCCAACGGGCAGGGGGTCTTGAGCAGTTCTTC
once | . | TRBJ2-5 | TRBV19 | CATRLVGQETQYF | TGTGCCACCCGACTAGTGGGGCAAGAGACCCAGTACTTC
. | . | TRBJ2-6 | TRBV5-1 | CASSLSQGPGANVLTF | TGCGCCAGCAGCTTGTCTCAGGGGCCAGGGGCCAACGTCCTGACTTTC
once | . | TRBJ1-2 | TRBV11-2 | CASSLNYGYTF | TGTGCCAGCAGCTTAAACTATGGCTACACCTTC
. | . | TRBJ2-1 | TRBV5-1 | CASSLGYEQFF | TGCGCCAGCAGCTTGGGATATGAGCAGTTCTTC
. | . | TRBJ1-1 | TRBV5-1 | CASTRGGNTEAFF | TGCGCCAGCACCCGGGGAGGGAACACTGAAGCTTTCTTT
. | . | TRBJ2-1 | TRBV18 | CASSPPRGAGYNEQFF | TGTGCCAGCTCACCACCGCGGGGCGCAGGATACAATGAGCAGTTCTTC
. | . | TRBJ2-5 | TRBV7-7 | CASSPKNARVETQYF | TGTGCCAGCAGCCCCAAAAACGCCCGAGTAGAGACCCAGTACTTC
. | . | TRBJ1-1 | TRBV11-3 | CASSLDVNTEAFF | TGTGCCAGCAGCTTAGACGTAAACACTGAAGCTTTCTTT
. | . | TRBJ1-1 | TRBV15 | CATSRDPANTEAFF | TGTGCCACCAGCAGAGATCCGGCGAACACTGAAGCTTTCTTT
. | TRBD2 | TRBJ2-1 | TRBV18 | CASSPGGGRARVEQFF | TGTGCCAGCTCACCAGGAGGCGGGAGGGCCCGAGTTGAGCAGTTCTTC
. | . | TRBJ2-1 | TRBV11-2 | CASSPYGPNEQFF | TGTGCCAGCAGCCCGTACGGGCCCAATGAGCAGTTCTTC
. | TRBD1 | TRBJ2-1 | TRBV5-4 | CASSLPGTGGNEQFF | TGTGCCAGCAGCTTGCCCGGGACAGGGGGCAATGAGCAGTTCTTC
. | TRBD1 | TRBJ1-1 | TRBV6-6 | CASSPQDRVTEAFF | TGTGCCAGCAGTCCGCAGGACAGGGTGACTGAAGCTTTCTTT
. | TRBD2 | TRBJ2-7 | TRBV5-1 | CASSPTSGSWYEQYF | TGCGCCAGCAGCCCTACCAGCGGGAGTTGGTACGAGCAGTACTTC
. | . | TRBJ1-2 | TRBV20-1 | CSASVSYGYTF | TGCAGTGCTAGTGTCAGCTATGGCTACACCTTC
. | . | TRBJ1-5 | TRBV9 | CASSVDLSQPQHF | TGTGCCAGCAGCGTAGATTTGAGTCAGCCCCAGCATTTT
few | . | TRBJ2-2 | TRBV29-1 | CSVEEGGTGELFF | TGCAGCGTTGAAGAAGGGGGGACCGGGGAGCTGTTTTTT
. | TRBD1 | TRBJ1-5 | TRBV7-8 | CASSARQGLSGQPQHF | TGTGCCAGCAGCGCGCGACAGGGATTGAGTGGTCAGCCCCAGCATTTT
once | . | TRBJ1-1 | TRBV23-1 | CASSQYFCVALGTEAFF | TGCGCCAGCAGTCAATACTTTTGCGTCGCCTTGGGGACTGAAGCTTTCTTT
. | . | TRBJ1-3 | TRBV11-2 | CASSNRPRTDGNTIYF | TGTGCCAGCAGCAACCGCCCCAGGACGGATGGAAACACCATATATTTT
. | . | TRBJ1-2 | TRBV11-2 | CASSLTLGTPGDYGYTF | TGTGCCAGCAGCCTCACCTTGGGGACTCCGGGGGACTATGGCTACACCTTC
. | TRBD2 | TRBJ2-1 | TRBV5-1 | CASSLMAGGQNEQFF | TGCGCCAGCAGCTTGATGGCGGGGGGCCAGAATGAGCAGTTCTTC
. | . | TRBJ2-5 | TRBV11-3 | CASSSGIGETQYF | TGTGCCAGCAGTTCGGGGATAGGAGAGACCCAGTACTTC
few | . | TRBJ1-4 | TRBV19 | CASSMAGYNEKLFF | TGTGCCAGTAGTATGGCAGGGTATAATGAAAAACTGTTTTTT
. | . | TRBJ1-2 | TRBV29-1 | CSVGQATANYGYTF | TGCAGCGTTGGACAGGCGACTGCTAACTATGGCTACACCTTC
. | . | TRBJ2-7 | TRBV6-5 | CASSEFVGLYEQYF | TGTGCCAGCAGTGAATTTGTAGGGCTCTACGAGCAGTACTTC
. | . | TRBJ1-5 | TRBV7-2 | CASSSRQHQPQHF | TGTGCCAGCAGCAGCAGACAACATCAGCCCCAGCATTTT
once | . | TRBJ1-5 | TRBV19 | CASSIWRQGKSNQPQHF | TGTGCCAGTAGTATATGGCGGCAGGGAAAAAGCAATCAGCCCCAGCATTTT
. | TRBD1 | TRBJ2-2 | TRBV4-1 | CASSRPGQATGELFF | TGCGCCAGCAGCCGACCGGGACAGGCGACCGGGGAGCTGTTTTTT
. | . | TRBJ1-2 | TRBV7-6 | CASSLDGRPGGYTF | TGTGCCAGCAGCTTAGACGGCCGCCCGGGAGGCTACACCTTC